A single sample is the source of the 3 T cell receptor beta chains below, sequenced in a study of identical twins. MiXCR, applied by TCRdb to the 5' RACE reads, yields one record per CDR3 protein. The sample has 1.5 million to 2 million distinct CDR3 sequences; less than 35% are singletons. The sample consisted of cord blood. The source of these receptors is a newborn girl in good health.

This chain connects TRBV2 to TRBJ1-2; the D gene is possibly TRBD1 (5 bases). CDR1 and CDR2 from the germline V gene are SNHLY and FYNNEI. CDR3 length: 14 amino acids. The V and J ends lost 2 bases and 2 bases respectively, with 9 bases between them. CDR3 residues: CASSEMGLNYGYTF. In DNA form, the CDR3 reads TGTGCCAGCAGTGAAATGGGACTGAACTATGGCTACACCTTC.

The chain employs TRBV28 and TRBJ2-5; 11 bases align to TRBD2. The assigned J gene may be wrong: the sequence end matches TRBJ2-7 better. The germline V gene has CDR1 MDHEN and CDR2 SYDVKM. The CDR3 extends over 17 amino acids. The CDR3 coding sequence is TGTGCCAGCAGTTTGGGAGGGCGCCTAGCGGGAGGAGACGAGCAGTACTTC. Protein: CASSLGGRLAGGDEQYF.

This clonotype showed up just once. The V gene is TRBV6-1, the J gene TRBJ1-1; D call uncertain. The CDR3 length is 15 residues. The germline gives CDR1 MNHNS, CDR2 SASEGT. The ends were cut back, 0 bases at V and 5 bases at J, with 13 bases in the middle. CDR3 sequence reads: CASSEALWVTTEAFF. The CDR3 DNA reads as TGTGCCAGCAGTGAAGCGCTTTGGGTAACAACTGAAGCTTTCTTT.